This TCR beta chain emerged from a study of T cell responses to AZD1222 COVID-19 vaccine. Overall study: Recipients boosted at about 4 weeks or about 12 weeks are pooled.

For this clone: The antigen remains unidentified.

CDR1 and CDR2 from the germline V gene are SGHRS and YFSETQ. The CDR3 consists of 15 residues. Trimming took 4 bases from V and 6 from J; bases not matched to a gene: 7. Overall study findings and caveats: Close to half of spike-specific TCRs reportedly recognize unmutated variant regions. White British ancestry dominated among donors, who included more females, and clonal diversity was possibly underestimated. Recipients of two AZD1222 doses showed rising Spike-specific TCR breadth and depth.

Sequencing used immunoSEQ multiplex PCR; TCRdb keeps in-frame clones, though not all of them. The top ten clones hold approximately 3.1% of a sample with more than 140,000 clones, about 89% of them seen once. The source is an adult in good health. This sequence joins TRBV5-1 and TRBJ2-1, with TRBD1 matching over 10 bases. Sequences were derived from peripheral blood, sampled on day 0 of AZD1222 vaccination. The CDR3 sequence: CASSGGQGFFNEQFF. Written as DNA, the CDR3 is TGCGCCAGCAGCGGGGGACAGGGGTTTTTCAATGAGCAGTTCTTC.